The 13 T cell receptor beta chains reported below all come from one sample, sequenced in a study of OX40 agonist ivuxolimab in advanced cancers. Here immunoSEQ multiplex PCR was the method, and the copy in TCRdb shows in-frame clones only, minus some. The sample yields about 50,000 clones, about four fifths seen once. Specimen: CD4+ or CD8+ T cells sorted from blood, collected in a trial of the OX40 agonist ivuxolimab. These TCRs come from an adult with an advanced solid tumor such as melanoma, head and neck, liver or kidney cancer.

This chain joins TRBV5-4 and TRBJ1-4, with 9 bases lining up with TRBD1. The CDR3 is 16 residues long. V gave up 4 bases and J gave up 0 bases; unmatched junction bases: 4. CDR1 and CDR2 from the germline V gene are SGHNT and YYREEE (reference sequence). CDR3 in DNA: TGTGCCAGCAGCCAGGGACAGGGAACAACTAATGAAAAACTGTTTTTT. This sequence encodes CASSQGQGTTNEKLFF.

The chain carries TRBV28 and TRBJ2-4; the match to TRBD2 covers 8 bases. With 6 bases clipped from V and 9 bases from J, the junction kept 16 bases outside the gene matches. Germline V gene data show CDR1 as MDHEN and CDR2 as SYDVKM. This CDR3 has 16 residues. CDR3: CASRAVTSGEGTIQYF. The CDR3 nucleotides are TGTGCCAGCAGGGCGGTAACTAGCGGCGAAGGAACCATTCAGTACTTC.

Notes on this clone: At one end, the junction sequence differs from germline, possibly due to a read error. This rearrangement joins TRBV7-7 to TRBJ2-1; D uncertain. The CDR3 totals 14 residues. Germline V CDR1 and CDR2: SSHAT, FNYEAQ (reference sequence). The CDR3 nucleotides read TGTGCTAGCAGCTTCTCGGCAGATTATAATGAGCAGTTCTTC. This encodes CASSFSADYNEQFF.

This clone was seen just once. The genes are TRBV14 and TRBJ2-5; D gene unclear. The end of the DNA fits TRBJ2-7 better, so the J call may be wrong. The germline gives CDR1 SGHDN, CDR2 FVKESK. The CDR3 is 14 amino acids. The CDR3 is CASSQDFLSYEQYF. The DNA of the CDR3 is TGTGCCAGCAGCCAAGATTTCCTATCCTACGAGCAGTACTTC.

The sample holds one count of this clone. This rearrangement joins TRBV13 to TRBJ2-3; the D call may be TRBD1 or TRBD2 (5 bases each). Germline V gene lookup returns CDR1 PRHDT and CDR2 FYEKMQ (reference sequence). Between the trimmed V and J ends, which lost 5 bases and 9 bases, there was a span of 12 bases. The CDR3 covers 12 residues. CDR3 DNA: TGTGCCAGCAGCCCCCCCCGGGGCACGCAGTATTTT. It yields the protein CASSPPRGTQYF.

The J gene is TRBJ1-2, the V gene TRBV27, with TRBD1 matching over 8 bases. In germline, CDR1 is MNHEY, CDR2 SMNVEV (reference sequence). CDR3 length: 13 residues. Trimming cost V 5 bases and J 4 bases; bases outside gene matches: 3. The CDR3 loop reads CASSRDRFYGYTF. CDR3 bases: TGTGCCAGCAGTCGGGACAGGTTCTATGGCTACACCTTC.

This clone has only a few counts. The chain uses TRBV30 and TRBJ1-1; D remains unclear. Per the germline V gene, CDR1 is GTSNPN and CDR2 is SVGIG (reference sequence). The CDR3 contains 11 residues. V gave up 0 bases and J gave up 8 bases, with 7 bases separating them. The chain's CDR3 is CAWSVQEEAFF. DNA of the CDR3: TGTGCCTGGAGTGTTCAGGAAGAAGCTTTCTTT. Full variable domain (remainder filled in from reference TRBV30 and TRBJ1-1): SQTIHQWPATLVQPVGSPLSLECTVEGTSNPNLYWYRQAAGRGLQLLFYSVGIGQISSEVPQNLSASRPQDRQFILSSKKLLLSDSGFYLCAWSVQEEAFFGQGTRLTVV.

The CDR3 sequence is CASSRDRPYNEQFF. DNA of the CDR3: TGTGCCAGCAGCCGAGACAGACCCTACAATGAGCAGTTCTTC. The chain joins TRBV13 to TRBJ2-1; D might be TRBD1 (5 bases). CDR1 and CDR2 from the germline V gene are PRHDT and FYEKMQ (reference sequence). The ends were cut back, 5 bases at V and 2 bases at J, with 10 bases in the middle. The CDR3 covers 14 residues.

The V call is TRBV5-1, the J call TRBJ1-6; D remains unclear. Germline CDR1 reads SGHRS; CDR2 reads YFSETQ. V lost 0 bases and J 7 bases, leaving 11 bases between the germline ends. The CDR3 is 15 amino acids. The CDR3 region has the DNA TGCGCCAGCAGCTTGGGTATAGGGTGGAATTCACCCCTCCACTTT. It translates to CASSLGIGWNSPLHF.

The chain links TRBV28 to TRBJ1-2; D is possibly TRBD1 (6 bases). Germline CDR1 MDHEN, CDR2 SYDVKM. This CDR3 contains 14 residues. Trimming took off 7 bases at V and 4 bases at J, with 16 bases between the two ends. The CDR3 DNA reads as TGTGCCAGCACAAAATCCGGACAGTTCTATGGCTACACCTTC. Translating it yields CASTKSGQFYGYTF.

This clone is a singleton in its sample. This chain links TRBV5-1 with TRBJ2-1; D call uncertain. CDR3 length: 15 amino acids. Germline assignment: CDR1 SGHRS and CDR2 YFSETQ. V was trimmed by 0 bases and J by 7 bases, leaving 14 bases between them. CDR3 DNA: TGCGCCAGCAGCTTGGCCAACCCAGCGAATAATGAGCAGTTCTTC. Translated: CASSLANPANNEQFF.

This chain joins TRBV18 and TRBJ1-1; D unclear. The CDR3 sequence is 14 residues long. Trimming took 4 bases from V and 5 from J, leaving 14 bases between them. Germline V lookup: CDR1 KGHSH, CDR2 LQKENI. The CDR3: CASSRLQGDTEAFF. CDR3 coding DNA: TGTGCCAGCTCACGACTACAAGGAGATACTGAAGCTTTCTTT.

This chain connects TRBV5-1 to TRBJ2-6; D is ambiguous. From germline, CDR1 is SGHRS and CDR2 YFSETQ. The CDR3 is 15 amino acids. Trimming left V 0 bases short and J 0 bases short, with 4 bases between. The CDR3: CASSLVGSGANVLTF. The CDR3 DNA reads as TGCGCCAGCAGCTTGGTTGGCTCTGGGGCCAACGTCCTGACTTTC.